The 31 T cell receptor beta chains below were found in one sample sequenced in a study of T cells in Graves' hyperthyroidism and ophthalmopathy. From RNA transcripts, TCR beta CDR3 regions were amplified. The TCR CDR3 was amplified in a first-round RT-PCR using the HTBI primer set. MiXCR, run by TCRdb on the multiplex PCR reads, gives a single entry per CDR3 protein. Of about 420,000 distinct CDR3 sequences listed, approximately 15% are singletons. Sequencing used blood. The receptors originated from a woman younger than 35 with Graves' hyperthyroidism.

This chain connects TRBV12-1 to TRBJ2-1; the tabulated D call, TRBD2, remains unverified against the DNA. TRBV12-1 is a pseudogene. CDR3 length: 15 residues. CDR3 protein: CASSSPSLAGAWLFF. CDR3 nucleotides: TGTGCCAGCAGCTCCCCTTCTCTAGCGGGAGCTTGGCTGTTCTTC.

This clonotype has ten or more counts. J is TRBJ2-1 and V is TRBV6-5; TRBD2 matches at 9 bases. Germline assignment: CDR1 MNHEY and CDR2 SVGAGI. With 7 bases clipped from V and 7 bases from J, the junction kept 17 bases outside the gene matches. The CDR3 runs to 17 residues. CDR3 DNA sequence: TGTGCCAGCAACTCGAAAAATTGGCGGGAGGGCCTGAATGAGCAGTTCTTC. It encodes CASNSKNWREGLNEQFF.

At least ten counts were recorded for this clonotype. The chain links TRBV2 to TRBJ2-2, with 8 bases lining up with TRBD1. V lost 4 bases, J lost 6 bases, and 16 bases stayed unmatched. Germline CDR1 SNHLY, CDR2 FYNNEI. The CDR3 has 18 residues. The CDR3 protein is CASSGIGTGYAPSGELFF. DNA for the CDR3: TGTGCCAGCAGTGGAATCGGGACAGGCTATGCACCTTCCGGGGAGCTGTTTTTT.

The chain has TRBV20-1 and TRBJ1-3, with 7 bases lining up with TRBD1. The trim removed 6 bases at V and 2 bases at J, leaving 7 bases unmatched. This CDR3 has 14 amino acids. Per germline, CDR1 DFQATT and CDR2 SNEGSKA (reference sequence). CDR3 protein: CSAQTQGAGNTIYF. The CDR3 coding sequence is TGCAGTGCCCAAACGCAGGGGGCTGGAAACACCATATATTTT.

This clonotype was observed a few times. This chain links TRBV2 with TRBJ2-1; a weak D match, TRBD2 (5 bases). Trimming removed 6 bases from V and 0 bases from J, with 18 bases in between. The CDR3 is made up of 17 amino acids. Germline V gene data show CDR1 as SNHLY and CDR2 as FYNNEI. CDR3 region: CASRDSTISSSYNEQFF. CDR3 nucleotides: TGTGCCAGCAGGGACTCTACTATATCAAGCTCCTACAATGAGCAGTTCTTC.

CDR3 nucleotides: TGTGCCAGCACCCAACGACAGGGCCGGCGGAATCAGCCCCAGCATTTT. Its protein product is CASTQRQGRRNQPQHF. The chain uses TRBV6-1 and TRBJ1-5; 7 bases match TRBD1. Germline V gives CDR1 MNHNS, CDR2 SASEGT. Losses at the gene ends were 7 bases for V and 4 bases for J; bases not matched to a gene: 13. The CDR3 covers 16 residues.

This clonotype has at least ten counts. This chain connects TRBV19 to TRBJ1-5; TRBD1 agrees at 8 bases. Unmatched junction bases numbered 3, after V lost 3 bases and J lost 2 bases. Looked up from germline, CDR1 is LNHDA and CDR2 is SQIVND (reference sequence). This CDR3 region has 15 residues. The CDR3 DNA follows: TGTGCCAGTAGTATGGGACAGGTTGGCAATCAGCCCCAGCATTTT. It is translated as CASSMGQVGNQPQHF.

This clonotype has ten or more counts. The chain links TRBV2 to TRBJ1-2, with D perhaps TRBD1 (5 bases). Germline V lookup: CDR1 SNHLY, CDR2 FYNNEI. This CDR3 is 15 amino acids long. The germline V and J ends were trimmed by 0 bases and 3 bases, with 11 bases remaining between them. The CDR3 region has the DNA TGTGCCAGCAGTGAAGCACCGGGACCGTACTATGGCTACACCTTC. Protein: CASSEAPGPYYGYTF.

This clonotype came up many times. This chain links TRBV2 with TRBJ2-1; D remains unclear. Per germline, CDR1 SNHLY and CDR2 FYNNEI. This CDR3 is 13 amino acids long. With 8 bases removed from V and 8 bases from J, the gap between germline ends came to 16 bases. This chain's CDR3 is CASATDSRDEQFF. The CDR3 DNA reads TGTGCCAGCGCGACTGACTCTCGAGATGAGCAGTTCTTC.

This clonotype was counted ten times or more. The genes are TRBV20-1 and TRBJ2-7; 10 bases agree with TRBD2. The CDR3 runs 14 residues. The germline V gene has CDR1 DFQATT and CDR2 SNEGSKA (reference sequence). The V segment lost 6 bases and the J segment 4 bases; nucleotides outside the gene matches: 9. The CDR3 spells CSALTSGIEYEQYF. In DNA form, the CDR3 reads TGCAGTGCCTTAACTAGCGGGATTGAATACGAGCAGTACTTC.

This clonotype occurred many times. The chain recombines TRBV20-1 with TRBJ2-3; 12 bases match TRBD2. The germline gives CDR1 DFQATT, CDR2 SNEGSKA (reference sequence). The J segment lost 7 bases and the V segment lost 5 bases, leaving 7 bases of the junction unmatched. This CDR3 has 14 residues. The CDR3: CSASRLAGENTQYF. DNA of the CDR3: TGCAGTGCTTCCCGACTAGCGGGAGAAAATACGCAGTATTTT.

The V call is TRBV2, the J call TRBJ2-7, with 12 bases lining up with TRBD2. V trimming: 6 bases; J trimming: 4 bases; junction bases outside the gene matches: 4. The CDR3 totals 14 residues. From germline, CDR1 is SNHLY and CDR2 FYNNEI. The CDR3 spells CASRLAGGWYEQYF. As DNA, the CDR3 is TGTGCCAGCAGACTAGCGGGAGGCTGGTACGAGCAGTACTTC. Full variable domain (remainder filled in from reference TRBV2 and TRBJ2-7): EPEVTQTPSHQVTQMGQEVILRCVPISNHLYFYWYRQILGQKVEFLVSFYNNEISEKSEIFDDQFSVERPDGSNFTLKIRSTKLEDSAMYFCASRLAGGWYEQYFGPGTRLTVT.

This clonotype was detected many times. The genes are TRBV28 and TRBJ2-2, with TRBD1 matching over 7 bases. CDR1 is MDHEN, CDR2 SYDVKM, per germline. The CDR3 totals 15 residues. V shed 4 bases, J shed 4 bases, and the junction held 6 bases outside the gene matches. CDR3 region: CASSWDSRITGELFF. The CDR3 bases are TGTGCCAGCAGTTGGGACAGCAGAATCACCGGGGAGCTGTTTTTT.

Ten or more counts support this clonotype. The CDR3 nucleotides are TGTGCCAGCACGGGCGGGACTGATGAGCAGTTCTTC. This codes for CASTGGTDEQFF. The rearrangement links TRBV7-9 to TRBJ2-1, with D possibly matching TRBD2 (6 bases). Germline V gene lookup returns CDR1 SEHNR and CDR2 FQNEAQ (reference sequence). The CDR3 sequence is 12 residues long. V was clipped by 7 bases and J by 8 bases, with 12 bases between them.

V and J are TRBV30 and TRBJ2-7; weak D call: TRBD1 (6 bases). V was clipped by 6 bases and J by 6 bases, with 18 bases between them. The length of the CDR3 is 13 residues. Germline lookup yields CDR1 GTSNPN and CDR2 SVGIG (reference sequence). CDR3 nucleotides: TGTGCCTGTAACAGGGTGATGGACAGCGAGCAGTACTTC. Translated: CACNRVMDSEQYF. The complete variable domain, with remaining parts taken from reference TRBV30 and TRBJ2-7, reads SQTIHQWPATLVQPVGSPLSLECTVEGTSNPNLYWYRQAAGRGLQLLFYSVGIGQISSEVPQNLSASRPQDRQFILSSKKLLLSDSGFYLCACNRVMDSEQYFGPGTRLTVT.

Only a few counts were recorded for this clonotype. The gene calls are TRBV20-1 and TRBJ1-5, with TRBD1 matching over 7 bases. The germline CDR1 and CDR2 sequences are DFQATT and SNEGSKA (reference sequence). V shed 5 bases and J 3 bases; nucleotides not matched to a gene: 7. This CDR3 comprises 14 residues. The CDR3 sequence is CSASDRVNNQPQHF. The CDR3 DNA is TGCAGTGCTTCAGACAGGGTGAACAATCAGCCCCAGCATTTT.

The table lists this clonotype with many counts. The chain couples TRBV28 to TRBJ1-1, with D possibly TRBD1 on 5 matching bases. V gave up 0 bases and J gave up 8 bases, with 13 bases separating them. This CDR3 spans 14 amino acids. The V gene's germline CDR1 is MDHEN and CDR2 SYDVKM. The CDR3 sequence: CASSLWAGRGEAFF. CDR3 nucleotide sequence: TGTGCCAGCAGTTTATGGGCGGGGCGCGGAGAAGCTTTCTTT.

The CDR3 DNA reads as TGTGCCAGCAGCGCGACTAGCGGGATTAGGGATGAGCAGTTCTTC. This codes for CASSATSGIRDEQFF. The rearrangement uses TRBV9 and TRBJ2-1; 11 bases align to TRBD2. This CDR3 is built from 15 residues. Germline V gene lookup returns CDR1 SGDLS and CDR2 YYNGEE. Trimming removed 3 bases from V and 8 bases from J; junction bases left unmatched: 7.

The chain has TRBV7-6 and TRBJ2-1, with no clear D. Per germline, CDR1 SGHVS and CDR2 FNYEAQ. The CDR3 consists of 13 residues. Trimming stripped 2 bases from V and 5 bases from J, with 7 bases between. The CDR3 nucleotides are TGTGCCAGCAGCTTAAATCCCGACAATGAGCAGTTCTTC. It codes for CASSLNPDNEQFF.

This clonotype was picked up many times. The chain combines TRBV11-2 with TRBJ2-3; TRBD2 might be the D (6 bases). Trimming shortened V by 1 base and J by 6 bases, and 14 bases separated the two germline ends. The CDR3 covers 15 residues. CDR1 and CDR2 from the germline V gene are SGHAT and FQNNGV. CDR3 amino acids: CASSLVAGRGDTQYF. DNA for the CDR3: TGTGCCAGCAGCTTAGTAGCCGGGAGAGGCGATACGCAGTATTTT.

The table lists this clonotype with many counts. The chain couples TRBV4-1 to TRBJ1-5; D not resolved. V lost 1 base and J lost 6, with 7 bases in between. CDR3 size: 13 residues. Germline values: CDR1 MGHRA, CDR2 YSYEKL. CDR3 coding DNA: TGCGCCAGCAGCCAAGCGACAATTCAGCCCCAGCATTTT. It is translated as CASSQATIQPQHF.

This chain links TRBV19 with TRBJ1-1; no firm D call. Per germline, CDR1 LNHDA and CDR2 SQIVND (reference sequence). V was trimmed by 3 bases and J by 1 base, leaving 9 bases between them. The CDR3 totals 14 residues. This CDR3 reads CASSILWANTEAFF. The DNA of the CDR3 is TGTGCCAGTAGTATCCTATGGGCGAACACTGAAGCTTTCTTT.

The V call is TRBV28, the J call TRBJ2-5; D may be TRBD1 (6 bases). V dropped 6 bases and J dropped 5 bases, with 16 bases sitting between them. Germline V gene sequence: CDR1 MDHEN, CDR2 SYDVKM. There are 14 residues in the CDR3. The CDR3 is CASRSTGRDETQYF. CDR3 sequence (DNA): TGTGCCAGCAGGTCGACAGGAAGGGATGAGACCCAGTACTTC.

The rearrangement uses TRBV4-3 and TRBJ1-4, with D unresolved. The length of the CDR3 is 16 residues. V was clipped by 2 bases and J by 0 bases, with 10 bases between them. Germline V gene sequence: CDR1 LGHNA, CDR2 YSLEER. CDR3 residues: CASSQSGGATNEKLFF. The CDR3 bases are TGCGCCAGCAGCCAAAGTGGCGGAGCAACTAATGAAAAACTGTTTTTT.

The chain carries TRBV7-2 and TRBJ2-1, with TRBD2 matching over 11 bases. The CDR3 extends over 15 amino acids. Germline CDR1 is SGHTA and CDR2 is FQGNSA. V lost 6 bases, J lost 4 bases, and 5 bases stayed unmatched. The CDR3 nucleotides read TGTGCCAGCAGGATGACTAGCGGGAATTACAATGAGCAGTTCTTC. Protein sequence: CASRMTSGNYNEQFF.

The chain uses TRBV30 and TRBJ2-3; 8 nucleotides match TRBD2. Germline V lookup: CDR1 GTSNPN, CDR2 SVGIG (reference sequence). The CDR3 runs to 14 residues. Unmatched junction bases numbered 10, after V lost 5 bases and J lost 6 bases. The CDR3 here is CAWVISGMGDTQYF. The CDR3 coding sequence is TGTGCCTGGGTCATTAGCGGGATGGGGGATACGCAGTATTTT.

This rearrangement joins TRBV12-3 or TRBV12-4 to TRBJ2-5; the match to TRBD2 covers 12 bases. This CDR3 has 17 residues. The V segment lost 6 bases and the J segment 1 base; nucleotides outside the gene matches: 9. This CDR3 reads CASSPSLAGGPQETQYF. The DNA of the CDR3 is TGTGCCAGCAGCCCCTCACTAGCGGGAGGCCCCCAAGAGACCCAGTACTTC.

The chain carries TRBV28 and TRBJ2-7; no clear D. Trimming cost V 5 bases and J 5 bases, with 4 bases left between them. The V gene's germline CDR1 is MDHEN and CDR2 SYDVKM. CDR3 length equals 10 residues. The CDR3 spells CASSSHEQYF. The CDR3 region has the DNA TGTGCCAGCAGTAGCCACGAGCAGTACTTC.

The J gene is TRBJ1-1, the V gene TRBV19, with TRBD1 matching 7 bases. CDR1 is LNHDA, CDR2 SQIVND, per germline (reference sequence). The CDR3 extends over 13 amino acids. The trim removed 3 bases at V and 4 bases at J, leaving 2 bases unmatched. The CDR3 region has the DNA TGTGCCAGTAGTATCGCAGGGGGCACTGAAGCTTTCTTT. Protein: CASSIAGGTEAFF.

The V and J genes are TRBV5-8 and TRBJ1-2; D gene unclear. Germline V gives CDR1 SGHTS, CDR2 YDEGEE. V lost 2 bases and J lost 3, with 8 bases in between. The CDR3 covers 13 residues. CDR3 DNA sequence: TGTGCCAGCAGCTTAGGCAACCACTATGGCTACACCTTC. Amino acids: CASSLGNHYGYTF.

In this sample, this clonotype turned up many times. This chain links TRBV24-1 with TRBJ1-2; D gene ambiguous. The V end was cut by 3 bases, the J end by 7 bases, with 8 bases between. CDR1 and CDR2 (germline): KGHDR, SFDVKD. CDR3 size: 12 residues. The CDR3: CATSDLLVGYTF. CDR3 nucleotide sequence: TGTGCCACCAGTGATCTGTTGGTTGGCTACACCTTC.